Following are 13 T cell receptor beta chains from one sample sequenced in a study of T-cell reconstitution after alpha-beta-depleted transplantation in children. Unique molecular identifiers were incorporated during preparation of the TCRbeta library. One entry per CDR3 protein results from TCRdb running MiXCR on the PCR reads. The profile shows just under 150,000 distinct CDR3 sequences, about 9% of them singletons. The sample here was PBMCs, mostly from graft donor cells, taken 180 days after TCRalphabeta/CD19-depleted stem cell transplant. The receptor source for this set is a female patient between 2 and 15 years old who had a stem cell transplant for congenital amegakaryocytic thrombocytopenia, so the T cells may come from the graft donor.

This clonotype was counted between two and nine times. The chain recombines TRBV10-3 with TRBJ1-4; D perhaps matches TRBD1 (6 bases). CDR1 is ENHRY and CDR2 is SYGVKD in the germline V gene. The CDR3 runs 16 residues. Trimming shortened V by 10 bases and J by 1 base, and 19 bases separated the two germline ends. The CDR3 region has the DNA TGTGCCACCCAACAGGGTCCGGGGGTAACTAATGAAAAACTGTTTTTT. Its translation: CATQQGPGVTNEKLFF.

This clonotype was detected ten times or more. The chain uses TRBV19 and TRBJ1-5; the D is unclear. CDR3 length equals 13 residues. Trimming took 6 bases from V and 4 from J, leaving 10 bases between them. CDR1 and CDR2 from the germline V gene are LNHDA and SQIVND (reference sequence). CDR3: CASSGRFNQPQHF. Here the CDR3 DNA reads TGTGCCAGTAGCGGACGGTTTAATCAGCCCCAGCATTTT.

The chain joins TRBV28 to TRBJ2-7; D is perhaps TRBD1 (5 bases). The CDR3 is made up of 15 amino acids. Trimming pared 6 bases from V and 0 bases from J, leaving 15 bases between. The germline gives CDR1 MDHEN, CDR2 SYDVKM. Here the CDR3 reads CASRPWQGGSYEQYF. Written as DNA, the CDR3 is TGTGCCAGCAGACCGTGGCAGGGTGGCTCCTACGAGCAGTACTTC.

The sample holds a few counts of this clonotype. This chain uses TRBV7-2 with TRBJ2-5, with TRBD2 matching over 13 bases. The length of the CDR3 is 16 residues. V trimming: 5 bases; J trimming: 1 base; junction bases outside the gene matches: 4. CDR1 and CDR2 (germline): SGHTA, FQGNSA. The CDR3 protein is CASSPRTSGGQETQYF. CDR3 in DNA: TGTGCCAGCAGCCCCCGGACTAGCGGGGGCCAAGAGACCCAGTACTTC.

This clonotype was counted a few times. The gene calls are TRBV30 and TRBJ2-7; 10 nucleotides line up with TRBD1. V lost 8 bases to trimming and J lost 6 bases; unmatched junction nucleotides: 10. Per germline, CDR1 GTSNPN and CDR2 SVGIG (reference sequence). The CDR3 consists of 13 residues. CDR3 DNA: TGTGCCAGCTCCCGGGACAGGGGTGCCGAGCAGTACTTC. Encoded protein: CASSRDRGAEQYF.

The V gene is TRBV18, the J gene TRBJ2-5, with 7 positions matching TRBD1. The CDR3 consists of 14 residues. CDR1 is KGHSH and CDR2 is LQKENI in the germline V gene. The ends lost 3 bases at V and 5 bases at J; junction bases unmatched: 6. In DNA form, the CDR3 reads TGTGCCAGCTCACCGAGAGGGGGCGAGGAGACCCAGTACTTC. This translates into CASSPRGGEETQYF.

This chain uses TRBV3-1 with TRBJ2-7; 9 bases agree with TRBD1. V gave up 5 bases and J gave up 2 bases; unmatched junction bases: 7. In germline, CDR1 is LGHDT, CDR2 YNNKEL (reference sequence). There are 15 residues in the CDR3. In DNA, the CDR3 is TGTGCCAGCAGCTCTCAGGACAGGGGCCCCTACGAGCAGTACTTC. This gives the protein CASSSQDRGPYEQYF.

This clonotype was detected only a few times. The V call is TRBV7-2, the J call TRBJ2-7; no firm D call. This CDR3 is 12 amino acids long. The ends were cut back, 2 bases at V and 4 bases at J, with 6 bases in the middle. CDR1 is SGHTA and CDR2 is FQGNSA in the germline V gene. This CDR3 is CASSLSVYEQYF. CDR3 sequence (DNA): TGTGCCAGCAGCTTATCGGTGTACGAGCAGTACTTC.

There are a few counts of this clonotype. The rearrangement uses TRBV20-1 and TRBJ2-3; D is ambiguous. From germline, CDR1 is DFQATT and CDR2 SNEGSKA (reference sequence). With 5 bases removed from V and 1 base from J, the gap between germline ends came to 19 bases. The CDR3 contains 16 residues. CDR3 bases: TGCAGTGCTGGAGTTGCCGGATTGGTAGGCACAGATACGCAGTATTTT. It translates to CSAGVAGLVGTDTQYF.

This clonotype came up a few times. The rearrangement uses TRBV7-2 and TRBJ1-1; D unresolved. From germline, CDR1 is SGHTA and CDR2 FQGNSA. The CDR3 loop spans 15 amino acids. V lost 2 bases and J lost 0, with 10 bases in between. This CDR3 is CASSLLGQVNTEAFF. CDR3 DNA sequence: TGTGCCAGCAGCTTACTAGGGCAGGTGAACACTGAAGCTTTCTTT.

This chain connects TRBV28 to TRBJ1-2; a possible D gene is TRBD1 (5 bases). The CDR3 sequence is 15 residues long. Germline V gene lookup returns CDR1 MDHEN and CDR2 SYDVKM. V lost 5 bases, J lost 4 bases, and 17 bases lay in between. CDR3 sequence: CASSPMRQGGYGYTF. The CDR3 DNA reads TGTGCCAGCAGTCCAATGAGGCAGGGAGGCTATGGCTACACCTTC.

This clonotype came up many times. The gene calls are TRBV5-6 and TRBJ1-3; no clear D gene. From germline, CDR1 is SGHDT and CDR2 YYEEEE. Trimming pared 1 base from V and 1 base from J, leaving 6 bases between. This CDR3 comprises 14 residues. The CDR3 bases are TGTGCCAGCAGCTTGAGGAGATCTGGAAACACCATATATTTT. It is translated as CASSLRRSGNTIYF.

This clonotype was observed at least ten times. The V gene is TRBV10-3, the J gene TRBJ2-7; 7 nucleotides align to TRBD1. The germline gives CDR1 ENHRY, CDR2 SYGVKD. The J segment lost 3 bases and the V segment lost 7 bases, leaving 6 bases of the junction unmatched. CDR3 length: 13 residues. CDR3 nucleotide sequence: TGTGCCATCATGAGGGACAGCAACTACGAGCAGTACTTC. It codes for CAIMRDSNYEQYF.